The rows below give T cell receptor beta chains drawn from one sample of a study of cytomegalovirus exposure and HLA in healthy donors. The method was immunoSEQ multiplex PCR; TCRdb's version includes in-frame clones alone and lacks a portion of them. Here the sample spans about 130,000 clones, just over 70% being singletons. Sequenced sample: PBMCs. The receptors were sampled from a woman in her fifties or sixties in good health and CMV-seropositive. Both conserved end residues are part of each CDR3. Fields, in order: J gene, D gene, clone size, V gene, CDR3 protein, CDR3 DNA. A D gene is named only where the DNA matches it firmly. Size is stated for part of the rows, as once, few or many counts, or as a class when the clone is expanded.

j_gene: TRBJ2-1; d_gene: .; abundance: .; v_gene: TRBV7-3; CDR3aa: CASSLPNRHYNEQFF; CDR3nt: TGTGCCAGCAGCTTACCCAACAGACACTACAATGAGCAGTTCTTC
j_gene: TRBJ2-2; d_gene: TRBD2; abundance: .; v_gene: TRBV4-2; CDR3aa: CASSQPPSGLAGFTGELFF; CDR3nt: TGTGCCAGCAGCCAACCGCCCTCGGGACTAGCGGGGTTCACCGGGGAGCTGTTTTTT
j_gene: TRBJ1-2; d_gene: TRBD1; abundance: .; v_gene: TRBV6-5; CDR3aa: CASSYRDRGSYGYTF; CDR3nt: TGTGCCAGCAGTTACAGGGACAGGGGAAGCTATGGCTACACCTTC
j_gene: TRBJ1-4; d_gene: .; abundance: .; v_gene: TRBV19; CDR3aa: CASSSGSYGEKLFF; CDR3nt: TGTGCCAGTAGTAGCGGGTCATACGGTGAAAAACTGTTTTTT
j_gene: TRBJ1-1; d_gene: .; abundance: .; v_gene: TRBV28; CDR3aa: CASSLQDTEAFF; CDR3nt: TGTGCCAGCAGTTTACAGGACACTGAAGCTTTCTTT
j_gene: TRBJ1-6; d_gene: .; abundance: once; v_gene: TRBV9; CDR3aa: CASSPRTSQGSSSPLHF; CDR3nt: TGTGCCAGCAGCCCCCGGACCTCCCAGGGGAGTAGTTCACCCCTCCACTTT
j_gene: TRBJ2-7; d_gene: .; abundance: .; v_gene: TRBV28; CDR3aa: CASSPGGGTGDYEQYF; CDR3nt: TGTGCCAGCAGTCCTGGGGGGGGGACAGGCGACTACGAGCAGTACTTC
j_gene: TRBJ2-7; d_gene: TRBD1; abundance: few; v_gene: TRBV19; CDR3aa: CASSRDRGPGGYEQYF; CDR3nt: TGTGCCAGTAGCCGGGACAGGGGACCCGGGGGCTACGAGCAGTACTTC
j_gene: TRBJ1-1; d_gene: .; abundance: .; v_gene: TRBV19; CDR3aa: CASSSFGGMNTEAFF; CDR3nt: TGTGCCAGTAGTAGCTTCGGGGGGATGAACACTGAAGCTTTCTTT
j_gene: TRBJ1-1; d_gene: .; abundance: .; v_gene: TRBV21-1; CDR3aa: CASSRRDSWDTEAFF; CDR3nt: TGTGCCAGCAGCAGGAGGGACAGCTGGGACACTGAAGCTTTCTTT
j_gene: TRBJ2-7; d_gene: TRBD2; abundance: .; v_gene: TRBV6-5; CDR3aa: CASSLTSPSSYEQYF; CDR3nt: TGTGCCAGCAGTTTGACTAGCCCGAGCTCCTACGAGCAGTACTTC
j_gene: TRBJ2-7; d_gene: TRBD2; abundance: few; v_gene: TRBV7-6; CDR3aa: CASSLEHGLAGVYEQYF; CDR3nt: TGTGCCAGCAGCTTAGAACATGGACTAGCGGGGGTCTACGAGCAGTACTTC
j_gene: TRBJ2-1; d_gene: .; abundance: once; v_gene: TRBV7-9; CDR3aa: CASSLGTKVGNEQFF; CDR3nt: TGTGCCAGCAGCCTCGGGACAAAGGTCGGGAATGAGCAGTTCTTC
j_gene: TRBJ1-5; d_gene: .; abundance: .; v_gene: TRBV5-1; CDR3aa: CASSLDLNQPQHF; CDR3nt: TGCGCCAGCAGCTTGGACTTGAATCAGCCCCAGCATTTT
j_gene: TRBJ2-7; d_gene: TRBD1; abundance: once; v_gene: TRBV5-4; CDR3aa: CASSPGGTAASYEQYF; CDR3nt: TGTGCCAGCAGCCCCGGTGGGACAGCCGCCTCCTACGAGCAGTACTTC
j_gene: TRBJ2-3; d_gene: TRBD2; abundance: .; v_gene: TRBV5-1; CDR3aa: CASSLAGSGDSTDTQYF; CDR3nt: TGCGCCAGCAGCTTGGCCGGGAGCGGGGACTCCACAGATACGCAGTATTTT
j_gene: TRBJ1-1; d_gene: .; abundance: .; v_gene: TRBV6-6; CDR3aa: CASSTQGRGKPEAFF; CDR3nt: TGTGCCAGCAGTACCCAGGGTCGGGGGAAACCTGAAGCTTTCTTT
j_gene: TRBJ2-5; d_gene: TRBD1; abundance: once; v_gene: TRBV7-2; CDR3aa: CASSSQGNRQETQYF; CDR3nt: TGTGCCAGCAGCTCACAGGGGAATCGGCAAGAGACCCAGTACTTC
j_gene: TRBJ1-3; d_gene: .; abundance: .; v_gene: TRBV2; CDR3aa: CASSERSPSSGNTIYF; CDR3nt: TGTGCCAGCAGTGAACGGTCACCTTCCTCTGGAAACACCATATATTTT
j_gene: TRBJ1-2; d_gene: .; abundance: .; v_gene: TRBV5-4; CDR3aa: CASSLITGGGYTF; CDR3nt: TGTGCCAGCAGCTTAATAACAGGTGGGGGCTACACCTTC
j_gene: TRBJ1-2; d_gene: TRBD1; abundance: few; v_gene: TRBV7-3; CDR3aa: CASSPQGADYGYTF; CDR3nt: TGTGCCAGCAGCCCCCAGGGGGCGGACTATGGCTACACCTTC
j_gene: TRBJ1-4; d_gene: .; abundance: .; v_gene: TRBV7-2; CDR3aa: CASSPNPWTEVNEKLFF; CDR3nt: TGTGCCAGCAGCCCCAACCCCTGGACAGAAGTTAATGAAAAACTGTTTTTT